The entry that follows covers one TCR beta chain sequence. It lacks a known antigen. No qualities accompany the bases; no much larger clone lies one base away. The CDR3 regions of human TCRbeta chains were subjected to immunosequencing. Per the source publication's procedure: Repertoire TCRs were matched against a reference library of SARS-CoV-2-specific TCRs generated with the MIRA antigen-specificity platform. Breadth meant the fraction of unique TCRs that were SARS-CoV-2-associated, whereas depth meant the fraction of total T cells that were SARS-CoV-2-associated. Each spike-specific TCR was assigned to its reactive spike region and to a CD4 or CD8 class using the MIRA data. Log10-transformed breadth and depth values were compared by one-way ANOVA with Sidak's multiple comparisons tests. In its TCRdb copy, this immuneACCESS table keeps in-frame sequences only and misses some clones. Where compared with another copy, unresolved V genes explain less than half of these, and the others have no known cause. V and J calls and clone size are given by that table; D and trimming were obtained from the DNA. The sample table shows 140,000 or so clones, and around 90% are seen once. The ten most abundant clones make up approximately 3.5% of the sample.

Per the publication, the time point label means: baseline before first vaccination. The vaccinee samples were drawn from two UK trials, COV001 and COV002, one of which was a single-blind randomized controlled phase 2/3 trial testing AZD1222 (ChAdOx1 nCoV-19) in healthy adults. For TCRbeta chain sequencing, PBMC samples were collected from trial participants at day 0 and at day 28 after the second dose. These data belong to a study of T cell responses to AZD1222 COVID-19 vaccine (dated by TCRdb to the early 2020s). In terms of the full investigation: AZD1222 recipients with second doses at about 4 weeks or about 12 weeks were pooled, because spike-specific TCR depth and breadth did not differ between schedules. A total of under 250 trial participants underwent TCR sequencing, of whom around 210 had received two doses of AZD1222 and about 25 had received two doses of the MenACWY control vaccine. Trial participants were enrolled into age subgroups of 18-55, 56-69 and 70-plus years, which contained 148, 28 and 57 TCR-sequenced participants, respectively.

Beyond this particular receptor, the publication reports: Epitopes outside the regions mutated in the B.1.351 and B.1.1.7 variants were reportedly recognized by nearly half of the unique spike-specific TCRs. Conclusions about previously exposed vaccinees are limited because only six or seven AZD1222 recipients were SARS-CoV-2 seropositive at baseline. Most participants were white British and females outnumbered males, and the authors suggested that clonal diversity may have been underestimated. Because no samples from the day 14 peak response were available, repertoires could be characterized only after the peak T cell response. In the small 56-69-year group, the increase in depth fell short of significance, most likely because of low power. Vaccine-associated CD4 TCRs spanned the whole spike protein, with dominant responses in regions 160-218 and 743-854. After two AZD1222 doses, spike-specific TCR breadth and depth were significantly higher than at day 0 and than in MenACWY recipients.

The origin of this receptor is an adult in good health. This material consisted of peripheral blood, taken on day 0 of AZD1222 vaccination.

The CDR3: CASSPTKRRYNEQFF. The DNA sequence is as follows: TGTGCCAGTAGTCCTACTAAGAGGAGATACAATGAGCAGTTCTTC. The chain was built from TRBV19 and TRBJ2-1; the D gene cannot be resolved reliably. Cut back by 5 bases and 4 bases, the V and J ends lie 15 bases apart. The CDR3 sequence holds 15 residues, the cysteine and phenylalanine included. Only CDR3 DNA remains: 45 bases, in frame from the first base. CDR1 and CDR2 are read off the germline V gene (reference sequence) as LNHDA and SQIVND.